This T cell receptor (beta chain) is from a study of beta chain features in type 1 diabetes. Expressed TCRB transcripts got sequenced, as all isolated RNA was reverse transcribed. The method was immunoSEQ multiplex PCR; TCRdb's version includes in-frame clones alone and lacks a portion of them. The sample carries hundreds of thousands of clones, less than 20% recorded once. Overall study results and limits: Patients' naive, central memory and regulatory TCRB repertoires appeared more alike than those of healthy donors. Type 1 diabetes patients showed fewer insertions and more deletions at VDJ junctions.

With regard to this clone: Its antigen is as yet unknown.

Markers CD45RO/CCR7/CD25/CD127/CD95/CD27 served to sort CD4+ naive, central memory, regulatory and stem cell-like memory cells. The receptor was isolated from a man between 18 and 35 years old in good health. Sequencing input: naive CD4+ T cells from blood.

The CDR3, as DNA: TGTGCCAGCAGTAACCTAGGGACAGGGACGAGAAGACAAGAGACCCAGTACTTC. Its protein product is CASSNLGTGTRRQETQYF. The chain carries TRBV27 and TRBJ2-5, with 9 bases fitting TRBD1. This CDR3 is 18 amino acids long. With V trimmed by 5 bases and J by 2 bases, 15 bases remained unmatched. Germline loops: CDR1 MNHEY, CDR2 SMNVEV (reference sequence).